This T cell receptor beta chain was identified during a study of blood T cell repertoires in COVID-19. About the research overall: Some COVID-19 samples were acute and others convalescent; all came from the United States, Italy and Spain. T cells, B-cell-depleted T cells, or PBMCs provided the cDNA or gDNA that served as material.

The CDR3 extends over 12 amino acids. Germline assignment: CDR1 LNHDA and CDR2 SQIVND (reference sequence). V was pared by 7 bases and J by 4 bases, with 8 bases between. Authors' methods: Scientists estimated how many nucleated cells there were by amplifying reference gene primers. TCRdb keeps only in-frame clones here, not all; method: immunoSEQ multiplex PCR. The V and J calls and clone size were taken over from that table, and D and trimming were inferred from the DNA. Of hundreds of thousands of clones in the sample, 85% were seen once. The source of this sequence is a woman younger than 30 with acute or convalescent COVID-19. This chain joins TRBV19 and TRBJ1-3, with no clear D. Sequenced material: peripheral blood. CDR3 in DNA: TGTGCCAGTAAAGAAGAGGGAAACACCATATATTTT. It is translated as CASKEEGNTIYF. Based on the CDR3 plus reference TRBV19 and TRBJ1-3, the full variable domain is DGGITQSPKYLFRKEGQNVTLSCEQNLNHDAMYWYRQDPGQGLRLIYYSQIVNDFQKGDIAEGYSVSREKKESFPLTVTSAQKNPTAFYLCASKEEGNTIYFGEGSWLTVV.